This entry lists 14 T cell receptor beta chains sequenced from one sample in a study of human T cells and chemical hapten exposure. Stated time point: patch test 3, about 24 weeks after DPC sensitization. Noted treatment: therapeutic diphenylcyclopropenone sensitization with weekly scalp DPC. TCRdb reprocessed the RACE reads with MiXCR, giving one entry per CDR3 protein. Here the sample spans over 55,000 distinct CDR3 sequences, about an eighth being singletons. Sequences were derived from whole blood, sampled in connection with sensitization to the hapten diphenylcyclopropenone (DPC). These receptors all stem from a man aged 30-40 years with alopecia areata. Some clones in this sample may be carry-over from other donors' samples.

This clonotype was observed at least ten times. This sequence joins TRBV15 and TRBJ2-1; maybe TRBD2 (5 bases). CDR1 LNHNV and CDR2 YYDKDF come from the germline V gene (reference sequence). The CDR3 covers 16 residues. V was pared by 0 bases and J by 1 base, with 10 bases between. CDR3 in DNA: TGTGCCACCAGCAGAGATCTCCTAGCATCCTACAATGAGCAGTTCTTC. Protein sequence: CATSRDLLASYNEQFF. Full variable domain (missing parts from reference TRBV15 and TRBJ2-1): DAMVIQNPRYQVTQFGKPVTLSCSQTLNHNVMYWYQQKSSQAPKLLFHYYDKDFNNEADTPDNFQSRRPNTSFCFLDIRSPGLGDTAMYLCATSRDLLASYNEQFFGPGTRLTVL.

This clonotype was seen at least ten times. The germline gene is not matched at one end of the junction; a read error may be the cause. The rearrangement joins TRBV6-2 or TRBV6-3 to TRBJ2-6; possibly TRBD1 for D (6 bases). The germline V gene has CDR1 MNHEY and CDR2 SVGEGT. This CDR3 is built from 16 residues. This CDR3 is CASSAPGTSVANVLTF. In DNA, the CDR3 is TGTGCCAGCAGTGCCCCCGGGACATCTGTGGCCAACGTCCTGACTTTC.

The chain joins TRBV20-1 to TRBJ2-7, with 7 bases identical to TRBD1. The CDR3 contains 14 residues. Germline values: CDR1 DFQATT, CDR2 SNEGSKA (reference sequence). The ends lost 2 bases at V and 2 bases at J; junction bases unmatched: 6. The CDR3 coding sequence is TGCAGTGCTAGAAAGACAGGGATCGCCTACGAGCAGTACTTC. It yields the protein CSARKTGIAYEQYF.

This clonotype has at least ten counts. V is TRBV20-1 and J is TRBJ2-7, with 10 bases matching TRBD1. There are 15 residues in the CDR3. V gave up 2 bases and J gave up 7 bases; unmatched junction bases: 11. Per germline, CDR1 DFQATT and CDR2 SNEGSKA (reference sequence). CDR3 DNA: TGCAGTGCTAGACCCTGGACAGGGGGGGTGGAGGAGCAGTACTTC. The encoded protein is CSARPWTGGVEEQYF.

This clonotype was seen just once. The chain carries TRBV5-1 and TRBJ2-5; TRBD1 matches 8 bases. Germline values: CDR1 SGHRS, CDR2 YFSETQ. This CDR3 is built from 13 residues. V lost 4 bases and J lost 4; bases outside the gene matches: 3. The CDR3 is CASSPQGAETQYF. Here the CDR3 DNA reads TGCGCCAGCAGCCCCCAGGGGGCAGAGACCCAGTACTTC.

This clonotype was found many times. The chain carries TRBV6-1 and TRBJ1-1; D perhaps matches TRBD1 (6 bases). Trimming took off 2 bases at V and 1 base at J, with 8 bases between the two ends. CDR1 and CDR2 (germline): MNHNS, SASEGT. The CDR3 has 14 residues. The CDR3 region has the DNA TGTGCCAGCAGTGAAAGGGGGGCGAACACTGAAGCTTTCTTT. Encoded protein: CASSERGANTEAFF.

CDR3 sequence (DNA): TGTGCCATCAGTATTGGACAGGGGGCTTCGTACGAGCAGTACTTC. This translates into CAISIGQGASYEQYF. This chain links TRBV10-3 with TRBJ2-7, with 11 bases matching TRBD1. Trimming at V came to 5 bases and at J to 4 bases, leaving 7 bases not matched to a gene. The CDR3 sequence is 15 residues long. Germline lookup yields CDR1 ENHRY and CDR2 SYGVKD.

The CDR3 sequence: CASSSQTSGGYEQYF. The CDR3 coding sequence is TGTGCCAGCAGTTCGCAGACTAGCGGGGGATACGAGCAGTACTTC. The chain has TRBV27 and TRBJ2-7; 12 bases map to TRBD2. V lost 4 bases to trimming and J lost 4 bases; unmatched junction nucleotides: 5. CDR1 is MNHEY, CDR2 SMNVEV, per germline (reference sequence). The CDR3 loop spans 15 amino acids.

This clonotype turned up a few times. CDR3 in DNA: TGTGCCAGCAGCCACAAGGACGAGCAGTACTTC. This encodes CASSHKDEQYF. The chain combines TRBV28 with TRBJ2-7; D is unresolved. Trimming shortened V by 6 bases and J by 5 bases, and 8 bases separated the two germline ends. Germline V CDR1 and CDR2: MDHEN, SYDVKM. This CDR3 region has 11 residues.

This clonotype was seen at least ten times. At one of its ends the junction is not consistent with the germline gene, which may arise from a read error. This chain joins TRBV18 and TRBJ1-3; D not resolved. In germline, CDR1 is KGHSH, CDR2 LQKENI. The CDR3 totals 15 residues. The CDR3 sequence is CASSPDWSSENTIYF. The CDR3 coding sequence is TGTGCCAGCTCACCGGACTGGAGCTCTGAAAACACCATATATTTT.

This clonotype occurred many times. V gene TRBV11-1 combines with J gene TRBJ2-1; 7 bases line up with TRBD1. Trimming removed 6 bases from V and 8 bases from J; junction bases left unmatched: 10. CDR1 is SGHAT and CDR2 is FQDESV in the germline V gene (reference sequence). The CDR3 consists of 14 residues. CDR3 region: CASSPDRFDYEQFF. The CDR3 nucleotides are TGTGCCAGCAGTCCGGACAGGTTTGACTATGAGCAGTTCTTC.

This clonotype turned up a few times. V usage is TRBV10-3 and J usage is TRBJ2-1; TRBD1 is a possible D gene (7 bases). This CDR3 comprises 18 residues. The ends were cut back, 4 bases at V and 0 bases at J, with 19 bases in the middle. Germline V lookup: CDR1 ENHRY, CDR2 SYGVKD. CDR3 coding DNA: TGTGCCATCAGTGTTGAGCAGGGGGGCTTGAGCTCCTACAATGAGCAGTTCTTC. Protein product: CAISVEQGGLSSYNEQFF.

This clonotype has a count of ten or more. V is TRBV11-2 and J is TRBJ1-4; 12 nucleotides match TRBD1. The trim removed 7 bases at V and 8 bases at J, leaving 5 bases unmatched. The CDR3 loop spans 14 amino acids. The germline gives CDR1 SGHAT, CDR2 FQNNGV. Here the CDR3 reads CASTPGQGAEKLFF. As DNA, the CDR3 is TGTGCCAGCACCCCGGGACAGGGGGCGGAAAAACTGTTTTTT. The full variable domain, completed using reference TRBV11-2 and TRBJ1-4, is EAGVAQSPRYKIIEKRQSVAFWCNPISGHATLYWYQQILGQGPKLLIQFQNNGVVDDSQLPKDRFSAERLKGVDSTLKIQPAKLEDSAVYLCASTPGQGAEKLFFGSGTQLSVL.

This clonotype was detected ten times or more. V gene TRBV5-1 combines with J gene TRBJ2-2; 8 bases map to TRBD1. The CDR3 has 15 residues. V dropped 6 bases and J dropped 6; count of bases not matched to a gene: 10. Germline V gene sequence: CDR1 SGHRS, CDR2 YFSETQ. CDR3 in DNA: TGCGCCAGCACCCCTAGGACAGGGCAATCCGGGGAGCTGTTTTTT. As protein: CASTPRTGQSGELFF. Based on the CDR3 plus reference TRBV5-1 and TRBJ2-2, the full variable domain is KAGVTQTPRYLIKTRGQQVTLSCSPISGHRSVSWYQQTPGQGLQFLFEYFSETQRNKGNFPGRFSGRQFSNSRSEMNVSTLELGDSALYLCASTPRTGQSGELFFGEGSRLTVL.